Following are 29 T cell receptor beta chains from one sample sequenced in a study of blood T cells in healthy people across ages. Combining a sample-barcoded 5' primer with a J-beta primer mix, a second PCR ran for roughly 6 to 12 cycles. MiXCR was run by TCRdb on the 5' RACE reads, yielding one entry per CDR3 protein. The repertoire has some 1.1 million distinct CDR3 sequences, roughly two fifths of them found once; the top ten carry less than 15%. Sequencing was done on a sample of blood. All receptors derive from a man aged 18 to 29 in good health.

This clonotype was seen a handful of times. The V and J genes are TRBV27 and TRBJ2-1, with D tentatively TRBD1 (5 bases). The better agreement between TRBJ2-7 and the DNA end casts doubt on the J call. The CDR3 runs to 15 residues. The germline V gene has CDR1 MNHEY and CDR2 SMNVEV (reference sequence). The DNA for the CDR3 is TGTGCCAGCAGCCATAGACCGACAGCCTACAATGAGCAGTACTTC. Translated, it gives CASSHRPTAYNEQYF.

The J gene is TRBJ2-1, the V gene TRBV4-2; the match to TRBD2 covers 8 bases. The CDR3 has 16 amino acids. V shed 4 bases, J shed 6 bases, and the junction held 11 bases outside the gene matches. Germline CDR1 and CDR2: LGHNA and YNFKEQ. The CDR3: CASSRTSEGTSNEQFF. DNA for the CDR3: TGTGCCAGCAGCCGAACCTCGGAAGGGACTAGCAATGAGCAGTTCTTC.

This clonotype appeared a few times. The chain combines TRBV7-3 with TRBJ2-7, with TRBD1 matching over 7 bases. With 3 bases clipped from V and 6 bases from J, the junction kept 5 bases outside the gene matches. The CDR3 runs to 13 residues. Germline CDR1 and CDR2: SGHTA and FQGTGA. CDR3 nucleotides: TGTGCCAGCAGCTTGTGGACAGGTTCCGAGCAGTACTTC. It translates to CASSLWTGSEQYF.

The chain joins TRBV27 to TRBJ2-1; no reliable D call. The J call may be incorrect, as the DNA end agrees better with TRBJ2-7. CDR3 length: 13 amino acids. Per germline, CDR1 MNHEY and CDR2 SMNVEV (reference sequence). This CDR3 reads CASRPTSYNEQYF. CDR3 nucleotides: TGTGCCAGCAGACCCACATCTTACAATGAGCAGTACTTC.

Notes on this clonotype: A much larger clone is a single base away; this may be a read error. J is TRBJ1-2 and V is TRBV7-9, with a possible D match to TRBD1 (6 bases). The CDR3 has 16 amino acids. The germline V gene encodes CDR1 SEHNR and CDR2 FQNEAQ (reference sequence). The V gene lost 5 bases and the J gene lost 1 base, with 17 bases spanning the gap. CDR3 nucleotides: TGTGCCAGCAGCCCTGACGGGGGCCTCGATAACTATGGCTACACCTTC. The encoded protein is CASSPDGGLDNYGYTF.

As concerns this clonotype: The junction differs from germline at one of its ends, possibly a read error. The CDR3 is CASGLEGYEQFF. The CDR3 coding sequence is TGTGCCAGCGGTTTGGAGGGATATGAGCAGTTCTTC. V is TRBV27 and J is TRBJ2-1; TRBD2 might be the D (6 bases). Germline V lookup: CDR1 MNHEY, CDR2 SMNVEV (reference sequence). The CDR3 consists of 12 residues.

The chain combines TRBV20-1 with TRBJ2-1, with 11 bases fitting TRBD2. CDR3 length: 16 residues. Trimming took 1 base from V and 3 from J; bases not matched to a gene: 5. The germline gives CDR1 DFQATT, CDR2 SNEGSKA (reference sequence). CDR3 DNA sequence: TGCAGTGCTAGAGCTATAGCGGGGGGGAACTACAATGAGCAGTTCTTC. Protein sequence: CSARAIAGGNYNEQFF.

The V gene is TRBV4-3, the J gene TRBJ1-2; D is perhaps TRBD1 (5 bases). This CDR3 is 14 amino acids long. Germline values: CDR1 LGHNA, CDR2 YSLEER. The ends were cut back, 1 base at V and 6 bases at J, with 12 bases in the middle. The CDR3 DNA sequence: TGCGCCAGCAGCCAAGGGGGCAGGGCCGATGGCTACACCTTC. Translating it yields CASSQGGRADGYTF.

This clonotype has a single count. The CDR3 spells CASSLETGHQTGFF. In DNA, the CDR3 is TGCGCCAGCAGCTTGGAGACAGGTCACCAAACGGGGTTCTTC. The J gene is TRBJ2-1, the V gene TRBV5-1; a weak D match, TRBD1 (6 bases). V was shortened by 0 bases and J by 15 bases, with 19 bases between the two germline ends. The germline gives CDR1 SGHRS, CDR2 YFSETQ. This CDR3 region has 14 residues.

This clonotype was observed a few times. The J gene is TRBJ2-3, the V gene TRBV4-2, with 7 bases identical to TRBD1. In germline, CDR1 is LGHNA, CDR2 YNFKEQ. The trim removed 2 bases at V and 4 bases at J, leaving 9 bases unmatched. The CDR3 extends over 16 amino acids. The CDR3 loop is CASSQRSIQGADTQYF. The CDR3 DNA sequence: TGTGCCAGCAGCCAACGATCGATCCAGGGGGCAGATACGCAGTATTTT.

The V and J genes are TRBV6-1 and TRBJ1-5, with 9 positions matching TRBD1. CDR3 length equals 16 residues. The J segment lost 3 bases and the V segment lost 7 bases, leaving 10 bases of the junction unmatched. CDR1 is MNHNS and CDR2 is SASEGT in the germline V gene. CDR3: CASTLKRTGVNQPQHF. DNA of the CDR3: TGTGCCAGCACCCTTAAGAGGACAGGGGTCAATCAGCCCCAGCATTTT.

The sample holds a few counts of this clonotype. V is TRBV2 and J is TRBJ2-5; D is possibly TRBD2 (6 bases). The DNA end lines up better with TRBJ2-7; the J call may be wrong. There are 14 residues in the CDR3. Per germline, CDR1 SNHLY and CDR2 FYNNEI. The chain's CDR3 is CASAGGTQSAEQYF. The CDR3 DNA sequence: TGTGCCAGCGCTGGCGGGACTCAAAGCGCCGAGCAGTACTTC.

This clonotype was recorded only once. This chain connects TRBV18 to TRBJ2-2, with D hard to call. CDR3 length equals 14 residues. V dropped 3 bases and J dropped 1 base, with 6 bases sitting between them. Germline V gene lookup returns CDR1 KGHSH and CDR2 LQKENI. CDR3 in amino acids: CASSPSMNTGELFF. The CDR3 DNA is TGTGCCAGCTCACCTTCGATGAACACCGGGGAGCTGTTTTTT.

V gene TRBV28 combines with J gene TRBJ1-4, with 8 nucleotides matching TRBD1. Unmatched junction bases numbered 10, after V lost 6 bases and J lost 7 bases. CDR1 is MDHEN and CDR2 is SYDVKM in the germline V gene. The CDR3 loop spans 15 amino acids. The CDR3 DNA sequence: TGTGCCAGCAGCCCCCCCGACAGGGGTTTTGAAAAACTGTTTTTT. As protein: CASSPPDRGFEKLFF.

This chain joins TRBV5-1 and TRBJ2-1; D may be TRBD2 (6 bases). Trimming removed 2 bases from V and 7 bases from J, with 13 bases in between. The CDR3 runs 14 residues. CDR1 SGHRS and CDR2 YFSETQ come from the germline V gene. The CDR3, as DNA: TGCGCCAGCAGCTTCTTAGAGGGAGGTAATGAGCAGTTCTTC. This sequence encodes CASSFLEGGNEQFF.

V is TRBV6-2 or TRBV6-3 and J is TRBJ1-2; D is uncertain. This CDR3 spans 12 amino acids. V lost 1 base to trimming and J lost 5 bases, with 5 bases between them. The germline V gene encodes CDR1 MNHEY and CDR2 SVGEGT. DNA of the CDR3: TGTGCCAGCAGTTACTTAAATTATGGCTACACCTTC. Protein product: CASSYLNYGYTF.

The chain employs TRBV25-1 and TRBJ1-1, with a weak D call TRBD1 (5 bases). The V gene lost 7 bases and the J gene lost 1 base, with 13 bases spanning the gap. The CDR3 runs to 14 residues. Per germline, CDR1 MGHDK and CDR2 SYGVNS. The CDR3: CASTYGGGNTEAFF. As DNA, the CDR3 is TGTGCCAGCACCTATGGGGGGGGGAACACTGAAGCTTTCTTT.

The chain is built from TRBV4-2 and TRBJ1-4, with 7 nucleotides matching TRBD1. The V gene's germline CDR1 is LGHNA and CDR2 YNFKEQ. Germline trimming cut 4 bases from V and 5 bases from J; bases unmatched to any gene: 7. This CDR3 is 15 amino acids long. CDR3 protein: CASSRTGTANEKLFF. As DNA, the CDR3 is TGTGCCAGCAGCCGAACCGGGACAGCAAATGAAAAACTGTTTTTT.

This clonotype was counted once. Compared with germline, one end of the junction differs, possibly owing to a read error. The chain combines TRBV6-6 with TRBJ1-1; TRBD1 agrees at 7 bases. Germline V lookup: CDR1 MNHNY, CDR2 SVGAGI (reference sequence). This CDR3 spans 15 amino acids. This CDR3 reads CASSYSGGVGTEPFF. The CDR3 DNA reads as TGTGCCAGCAGTTATTCAGGGGGGGTTGGCACTGAACCTTTCTTT.

The table lists this clonotype with a few counts. The chain carries TRBV25-1 and TRBJ1-2; maybe TRBD1 (5 bases). The V end lost 4 bases, the J end lost 2 bases, and 11 bases lay between the germline ends. CDR1 MGHDK and CDR2 SYGVNS come from the germline V gene. The CDR3 is 14 residues long. The CDR3 loop is CASSAEGRNYGYTF. CDR3 sequence (DNA): TGTGCCAGCAGTGCGGAGGGACGGAACTATGGCTACACCTTC.

This clonotype was recorded only once. The chain employs TRBV19 and TRBJ1-5, with a tentative D call TRBD1 (6 bases). CDR1 and CDR2 from the germline V gene are LNHDA and SQIVND (reference sequence). CDR3 size: 15 residues. V was clipped by 3 bases and J by 4 bases, with 13 bases between them. The CDR3 DNA is TGTGCCAGTAGTATCCCCGGACAGAGAAATCAGCCCCAGCATTTT. Amino acids: CASSIPGQRNQPQHF.

The chain carries TRBV6-1 and TRBJ2-3; 11 bases align to TRBD2. The CDR3 loop spans 17 amino acids. Trimming removed 3 bases from V and 1 base from J; junction bases left unmatched: 6. Germline loops: CDR1 MNHNS, CDR2 SASEGT. CDR3 loop: CASSDDETSGGTDTQYF. The CDR3 coding sequence is TGTGCCAGCAGTGACGACGAGACTAGCGGGGGCACAGATACGCAGTATTTT.

The rearrangement uses TRBV6-2 or TRBV6-3 and TRBJ2-5, with a weak D call TRBD1 (6 bases). The J call is in doubt because the DNA end fits TRBJ2-1 better. This CDR3 is 15 amino acids long. Germline loops: CDR1 MNHEY, CDR2 SVGEGT. DNA for the CDR3: TGTGCCAGCAGTTACCGACCCGAGGGACAAGAGACCCAGTTCTTC. Protein sequence: CASSYRPEGQETQFF.

This clonotype was counted between two and nine times. The chain joins TRBV7-9 to TRBJ1-1; D is possibly TRBD1 (5 bases). CDR3 length: 15 residues. V was trimmed by 1 base and J by 4 bases, leaving 13 bases between them. Germline V gene lookup returns CDR1 SEHNR and CDR2 FQNEAQ (reference sequence). The CDR3 region is CASSLDHGAPTEAFF. The CDR3 nucleotides read TGTGCCAGCAGCTTAGATCACGGGGCTCCCACTGAAGCTTTCTTT.

This clonotype turned up a few times. The rearrangement joins TRBV29-1 to TRBJ2-1, with D perhaps being TRBD1 or TRBD2 (6 bases each). There are 14 residues in the CDR3. Germline V CDR1 and CDR2: SQVTM, ANQGSEA. Trimming pared 3 bases from V and 0 bases from J, leaving 9 bases between. The CDR3 region is CSVDRGDSYNEQFF. The DNA for the CDR3 is TGCAGCGTTGATAGGGGGGACTCCTACAATGAGCAGTTCTTC.

V usage is TRBV28 and J usage is TRBJ2-7, with a weak D call TRBD1 (6 bases). TRBJ2-5 matches the DNA end more closely, so the J call is doubtful. CDR1 and CDR2 (germline): MDHEN, SYDVKM. This CDR3 spans 15 amino acids. In nucleotides, the CDR3 is TGTGCCAGCAGTTTACGTGGGGGCAGTGGTGAGACCCAGTACTTC. Translated: CASSLRGGSGETQYF.

This clonotype has just a few counts. The genes are TRBV7-9 and TRBJ2-1; possibly TRBD2 for D (8 bases). The CDR3 sequence is 16 residues long. Germline CDR1 and CDR2: SEHNR and FQNEAQ (reference sequence). Between the trimmed V and J ends, which lost 7 bases and 4 bases, there was a span of 20 bases. CDR3 residues: CASTDRAGGGYNEQFF. In nucleotides, the CDR3 is TGTGCCAGCACCGACAGGGCCGGGGGGGGTTACAATGAGCAGTTCTTC. Combining the CDR3 with reference TRBV7-9 and TRBJ2-1 gives the whole variable domain DTGVSQNPRHKITKRGQNVTFRCDPISEHNRLYWYRQTLGQGPEFLTYFQNEAQLEKSRLLSDRFSAERPKGSFSTLEIQRTEQGDSAMYLCASTDRAGGGYNEQFFGPGTRLTVL.

The V and J genes are TRBV12-3 or TRBV12-4 and TRBJ2-1; D gene uncertain. The CDR3 has 9 residues. V shed 2 bases and J shed 11 bases, with 1 base lying between them. The CDR3 nucleotides read TGTGCCAGCAGTTTACAGCAGTTCTTC. Translating gives CASSLQQFF.

The chain is built from TRBV5-1 and TRBJ2-3; D possibly uses TRBD1 or TRBD2 (5 bases each). The germline V gene has CDR1 SGHRS and CDR2 YFSETQ. V was cut by 7 bases and J by 0 bases, with 15 bases left in between. The CDR3 has 15 residues. The CDR3 bases are TGCGCCAGCCTTTCCGGGACCAGTAGCACAGATACGCAGTATTTT. Translation: CASLSGTSSTDTQYF.